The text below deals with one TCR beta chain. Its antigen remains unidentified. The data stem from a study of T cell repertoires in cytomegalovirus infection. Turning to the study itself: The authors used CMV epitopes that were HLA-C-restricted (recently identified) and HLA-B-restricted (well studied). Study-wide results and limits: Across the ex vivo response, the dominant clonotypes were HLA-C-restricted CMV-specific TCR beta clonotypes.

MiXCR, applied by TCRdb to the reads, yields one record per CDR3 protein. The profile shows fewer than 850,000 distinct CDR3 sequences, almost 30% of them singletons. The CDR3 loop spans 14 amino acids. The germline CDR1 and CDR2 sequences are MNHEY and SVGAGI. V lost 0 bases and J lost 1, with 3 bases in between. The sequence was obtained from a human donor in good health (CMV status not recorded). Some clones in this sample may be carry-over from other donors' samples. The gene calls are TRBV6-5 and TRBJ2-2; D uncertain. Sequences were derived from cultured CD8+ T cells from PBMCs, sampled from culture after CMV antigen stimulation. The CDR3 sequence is CASSYSLNTGELFF. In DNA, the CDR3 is TGTGCCAGCAGTTACTCTTTGAACACCGGGGAGCTGTTTTTT.